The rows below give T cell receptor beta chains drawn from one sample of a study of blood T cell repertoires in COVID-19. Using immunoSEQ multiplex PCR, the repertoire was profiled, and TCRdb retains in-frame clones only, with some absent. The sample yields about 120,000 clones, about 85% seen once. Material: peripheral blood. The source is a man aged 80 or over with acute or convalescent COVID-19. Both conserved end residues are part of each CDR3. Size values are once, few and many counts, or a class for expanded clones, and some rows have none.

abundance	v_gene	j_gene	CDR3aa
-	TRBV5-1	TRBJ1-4	CASSLSGGSEKLFF
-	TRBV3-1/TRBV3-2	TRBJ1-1	CASSQNQVKAFF
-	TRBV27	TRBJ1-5	CASSLQGGNQPQHF
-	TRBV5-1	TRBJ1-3	CASSLAQGQGLGNTIYF
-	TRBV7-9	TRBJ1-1	CASSRSQGTEAFF
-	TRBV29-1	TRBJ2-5	CSVSGLAAQETQYF
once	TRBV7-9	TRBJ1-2	CASSLGVSAASGYTF
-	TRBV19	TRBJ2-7	CASNPPGQGNEQYF
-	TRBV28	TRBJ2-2	CASSLGLNTGELFF
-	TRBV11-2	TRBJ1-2	CASSQDRVGSGYTF
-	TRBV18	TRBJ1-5	CASSTQGADQPQHF
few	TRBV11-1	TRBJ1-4	CASSANPGSTNEKLFF
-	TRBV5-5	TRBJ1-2	CASSLDRGHHGYTF
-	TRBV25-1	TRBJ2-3	CASSPSGGTDTQYF
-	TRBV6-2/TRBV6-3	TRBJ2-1	CASSYSTVNEQFF
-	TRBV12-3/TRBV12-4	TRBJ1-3	CASRTNSGNTIYF
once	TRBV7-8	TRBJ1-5	CASSLVRGSNNQPQHF
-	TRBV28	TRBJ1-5	CASRLRGDSNQPQHF
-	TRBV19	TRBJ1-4	CASRTGGKATNEKLFF
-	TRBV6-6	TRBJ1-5	CASRNRESMQPQHF
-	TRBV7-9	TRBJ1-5	CASSWAGTGGFFNQPQHF
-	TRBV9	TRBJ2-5	CASSETKSETQYF
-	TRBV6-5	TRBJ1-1	CASTNRGWGEAFF
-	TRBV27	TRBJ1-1	CASRRTGYFAEAFF
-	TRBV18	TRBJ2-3	CASRLRGPVEDTQYF
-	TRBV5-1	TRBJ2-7	CASNLGGQAIKTYEQYF
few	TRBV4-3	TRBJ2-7	CASSQDGVVSDEQYF
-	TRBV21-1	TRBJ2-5	CASSKALRNGETQYF
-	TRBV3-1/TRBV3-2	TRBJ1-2	CASSQDLPGGHGYTF
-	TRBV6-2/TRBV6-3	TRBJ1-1	CASSKRTGGPTEAFF
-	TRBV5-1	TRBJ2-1	CASSPAFTHLTGAAYNEQFF